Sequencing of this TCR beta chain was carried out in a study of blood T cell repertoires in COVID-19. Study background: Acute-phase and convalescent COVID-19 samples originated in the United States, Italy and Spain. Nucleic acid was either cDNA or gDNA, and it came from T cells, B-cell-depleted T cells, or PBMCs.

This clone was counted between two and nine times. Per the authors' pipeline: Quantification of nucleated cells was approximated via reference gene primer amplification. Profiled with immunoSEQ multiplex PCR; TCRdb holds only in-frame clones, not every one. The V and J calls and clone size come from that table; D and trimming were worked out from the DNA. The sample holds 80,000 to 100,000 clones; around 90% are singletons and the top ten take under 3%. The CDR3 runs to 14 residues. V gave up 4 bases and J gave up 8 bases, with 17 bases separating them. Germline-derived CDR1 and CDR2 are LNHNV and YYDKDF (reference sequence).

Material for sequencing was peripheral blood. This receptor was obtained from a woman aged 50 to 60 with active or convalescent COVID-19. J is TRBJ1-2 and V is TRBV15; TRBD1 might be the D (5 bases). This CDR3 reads CATSTGTAFAGYTF. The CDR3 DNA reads TGTGCCACCAGCACCGGGACTGCCTTTGCCGGCTACACCTTC.